This T cell receptor (beta chain) was documented in a study of T cells in Graves' hyperthyroidism and ophthalmopathy. Across the whole study: Sampling of peripheral blood happened at initial diagnosis, prior to any treatment.

The source material, RNA transcripts, was used to amplify TCR beta CDR3 regions. TCR CDR3 regions were first amplified by RT-PCR with HTBI primers. TCRdb called the multiplex PCR reads again in MiXCR, with one record for every CDR3 protein. The table includes roughly 720,000 distinct CDR3 sequences, approximately 15% detected once. Patients aged 18 to 65 had newly diagnosed hyperthyroidism of under 2 months' duration. This clonotype was seen a few times. Its matching antigen is unknown. The study's findings and limits: From stable hyperthyroidism, ophthalmopathy was set apart by a 13 V-J model.

Trimming removed 5 bases from V and 5 bases from J; junction bases left unmatched: 8. From germline, CDR1 is MNHEY and CDR2 SVGEGT. The CDR3 runs to 14 residues. The sequence was collected from a man in his forties or fifties with Graves' hyperthyroidism. The gene calls are TRBV6-2 or TRBV6-3 and TRBJ2-5; 7 bases line up with TRBD1. Sequencing was done on a sample of blood. CDR3 region: CASSPTDRWETQYF. CDR3 nucleotides: TGTGCCAGCAGTCCTACGGACAGGTGGGAGACCCAGTACTTC.